This TCR beta chain was captured in a study of CXCR3-negative and CXCR3-positive naive CD8 T cells. Across the study: There were some 150 million TRB reads altogether, and each library had about 1.5 +/- 0.3 million of them. Study-wide findings and caveats: CXCR3-positive naive cells carried more hydrophobic TRB CDR3s than CXCR3-negative naive cells did. Most assays were run on fresh PBMCs (CXCR3 expression partially decreased after cryopreservation).

UMI-labeled 5' RACE TRB cDNA libraries were prepared from the cells. Reprocessing the 5' RACE reads, TCRdb reports a single entry for every CDR3 protein and omits DNA. This repertoire comprises about 89,000 distinct CDR3 sequences; its ten largest clones make up roughly 0.48%. Comment on this clonotype: Antigen: not known.

The sample consisted of naive CXCR3+ CD8+ T cells from blood. The subset was: CD45RO-CCR7+CD27+CD95- naive CD8+ T cells expressing CXCR3 (TNR3+). This TCR was recovered from a human donor in good health. Some clones in this sample may be carry-over from other donors' samples.

CDR3 amino acids: CASSLVTSDDEQFF. The gene calls are TRBV5-1 and TRBJ2-1; TCRdb returns TRBD2, unconfirmable since there is no DNA. CDR1 is SGHRS and CDR2 is YFSETQ in the germline V gene. CDR3 length: 14 residues.